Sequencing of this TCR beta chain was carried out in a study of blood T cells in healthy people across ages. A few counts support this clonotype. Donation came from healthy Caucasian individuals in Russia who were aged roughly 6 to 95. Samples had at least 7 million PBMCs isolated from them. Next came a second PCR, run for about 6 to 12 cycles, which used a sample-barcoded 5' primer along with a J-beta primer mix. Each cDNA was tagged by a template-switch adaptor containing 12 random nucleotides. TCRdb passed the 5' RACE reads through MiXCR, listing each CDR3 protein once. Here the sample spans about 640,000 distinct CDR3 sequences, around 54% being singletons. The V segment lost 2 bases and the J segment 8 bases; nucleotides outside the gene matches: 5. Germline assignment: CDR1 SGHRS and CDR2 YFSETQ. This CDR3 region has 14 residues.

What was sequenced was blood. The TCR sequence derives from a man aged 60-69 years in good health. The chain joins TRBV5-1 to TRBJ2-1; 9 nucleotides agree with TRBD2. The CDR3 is CASSLRTSVDEQFF. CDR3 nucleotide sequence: TGCGCCAGCAGCTTAAGGACTAGCGTGGATGAGCAGTTCTTC.